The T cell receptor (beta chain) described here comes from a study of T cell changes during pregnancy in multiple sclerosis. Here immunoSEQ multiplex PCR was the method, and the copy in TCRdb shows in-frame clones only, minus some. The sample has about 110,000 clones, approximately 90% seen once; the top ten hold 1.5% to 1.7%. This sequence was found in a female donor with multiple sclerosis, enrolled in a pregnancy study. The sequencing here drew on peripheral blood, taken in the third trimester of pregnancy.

CDR3 DNA sequence: TGTGCCAGCAGCTTTCAGCGGGAGTTCCCCACAGATACGCAGTATTTT. It codes for CASSFQREFPTDTQYF. This sequence joins TRBV7-8 and TRBJ2-3; TRBD2 matches 8 bases. Germline V gives CDR1 SGHVS, CDR2 FQNEAQ. V gave up 3 bases and J gave up 2 bases; unmatched junction bases: 7. The CDR3 has 16 amino acids.